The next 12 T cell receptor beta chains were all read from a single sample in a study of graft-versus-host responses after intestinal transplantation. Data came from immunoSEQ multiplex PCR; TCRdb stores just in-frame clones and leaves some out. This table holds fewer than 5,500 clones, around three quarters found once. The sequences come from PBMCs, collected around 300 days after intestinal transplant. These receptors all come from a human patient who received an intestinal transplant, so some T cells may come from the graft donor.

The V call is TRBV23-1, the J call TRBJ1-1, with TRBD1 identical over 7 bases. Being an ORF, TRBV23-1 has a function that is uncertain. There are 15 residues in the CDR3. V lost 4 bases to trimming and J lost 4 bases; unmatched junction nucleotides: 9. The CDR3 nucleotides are TGCGCCAGCAGTCCTTTCTTAGGGGGCATCACTGAAGCTTTCTTT. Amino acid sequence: CASSPFLGGITEAFF.

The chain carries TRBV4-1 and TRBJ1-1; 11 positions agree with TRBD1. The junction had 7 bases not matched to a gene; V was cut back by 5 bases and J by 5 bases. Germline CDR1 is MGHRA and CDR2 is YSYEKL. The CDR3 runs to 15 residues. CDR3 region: CASSWTGGRETEAFF. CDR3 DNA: TGCGCCAGCAGCTGGACAGGGGGCAGGGAAACTGAAGCTTTCTTT.

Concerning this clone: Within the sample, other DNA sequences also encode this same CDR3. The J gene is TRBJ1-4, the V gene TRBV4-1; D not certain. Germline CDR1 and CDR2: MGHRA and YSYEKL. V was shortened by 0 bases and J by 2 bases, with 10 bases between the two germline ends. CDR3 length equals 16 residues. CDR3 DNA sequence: TGCGCCAGCAGCCAAGATCTAGGTTTTACTAATGAAAAACTGTTTTTT. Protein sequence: CASSQDLGFTNEKLFF.

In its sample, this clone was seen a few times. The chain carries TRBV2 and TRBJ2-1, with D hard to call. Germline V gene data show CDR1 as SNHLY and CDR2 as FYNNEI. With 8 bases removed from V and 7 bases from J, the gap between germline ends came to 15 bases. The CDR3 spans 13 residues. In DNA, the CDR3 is TGTGCCAGCCTAAAATCGACCGGGAATGAGCAGTTCTTC. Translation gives CASLKSTGNEQFF.

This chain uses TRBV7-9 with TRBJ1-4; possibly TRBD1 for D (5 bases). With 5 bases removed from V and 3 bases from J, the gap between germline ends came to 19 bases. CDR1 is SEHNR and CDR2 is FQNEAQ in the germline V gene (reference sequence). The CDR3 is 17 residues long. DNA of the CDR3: TGTGCCAGCAGCCTCCTGGGGTTGGGGCCGGCTAATGAAAAACTGTTTTTT. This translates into CASSLLGLGPANEKLFF.

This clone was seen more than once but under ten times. The CDR3 nucleotides are TGTGCCAGCAGTCCCCGGGGGGGCGGGGGCCTCACAGATACGCAGTATTTT. Translating it yields CASSPRGGGGLTDTQYF. The chain combines TRBV27 with TRBJ2-3; TRBD2 aligns across 8 bases. The CDR3 length is 17 residues. The ends lost 5 bases at V and 2 bases at J; junction bases unmatched: 12. Germline CDR1 reads MNHEY; CDR2 reads SMNVEV (reference sequence).

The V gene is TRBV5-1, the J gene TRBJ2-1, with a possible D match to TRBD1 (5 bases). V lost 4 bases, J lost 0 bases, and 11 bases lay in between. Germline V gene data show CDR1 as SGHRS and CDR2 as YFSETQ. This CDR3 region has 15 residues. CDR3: CASSVQVDSYNEQFF. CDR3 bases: TGCGCCAGCAGCGTACAGGTAGACTCCTACAATGAGCAGTTCTTC.

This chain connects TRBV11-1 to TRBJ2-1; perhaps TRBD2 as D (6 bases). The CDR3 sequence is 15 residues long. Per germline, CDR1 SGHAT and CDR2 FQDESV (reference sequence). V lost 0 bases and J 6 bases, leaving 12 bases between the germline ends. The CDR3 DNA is TGTGCCAGCAGCTTAGCGCGGGGCCCCCTCAATGAGCAGTTCTTC. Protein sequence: CASSLARGPLNEQFF.

The CDR3 protein is CASSWDRDRVSGYTF. CDR3 bases: TGTGCCAGCAGCTGGGACCGGGACAGGGTCTCTGGCTACACCTTC. The rearrangement uses TRBV13 and TRBJ1-2; 9 nucleotides line up with TRBD1. The trim removed 4 bases at V and 7 bases at J, leaving 10 bases unmatched. The CDR3 length is 15 residues. Germline CDR1 and CDR2: PRHDT and FYEKMQ (reference sequence).

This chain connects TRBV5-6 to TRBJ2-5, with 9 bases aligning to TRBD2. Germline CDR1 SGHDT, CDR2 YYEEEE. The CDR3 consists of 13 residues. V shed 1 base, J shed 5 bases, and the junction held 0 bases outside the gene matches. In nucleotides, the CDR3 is TGTGCCAGCAGCTTGACTAGCGGGGAGACCCAGTACTTC. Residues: CASSLTSGETQYF.

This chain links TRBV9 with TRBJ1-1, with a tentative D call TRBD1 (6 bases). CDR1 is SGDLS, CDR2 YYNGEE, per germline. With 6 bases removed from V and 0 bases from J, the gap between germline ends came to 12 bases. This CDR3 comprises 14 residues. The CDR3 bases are TGTGCCAGCAATCCAGGGGCCCTGAACACTGAAGCTTTCTTT. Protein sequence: CASNPGALNTEAFF.

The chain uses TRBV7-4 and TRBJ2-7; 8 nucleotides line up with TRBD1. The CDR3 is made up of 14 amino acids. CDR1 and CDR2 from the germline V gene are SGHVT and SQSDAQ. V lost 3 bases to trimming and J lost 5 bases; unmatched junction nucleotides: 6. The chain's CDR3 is CASSFRRQGHEQYF. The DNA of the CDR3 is TGTGCCAGCAGCTTCCGCCGACAGGGGCACGAGCAGTACTTC.